Listed below are T cell receptor beta chains from one sample, sequenced in a study of T-cell memory formation after mild COVID-19. Using its own MiXCR run on the 5' RACE reads, TCRdb lists one record per CDR3 protein. The profile shows 550,000 to 700,000 distinct CDR3 sequences, under 20% of them singletons. Input material: PBMCs or a T cell subset sorted from them (not recorded which). The receptor source for this set is an adult woman who had mild COVID-19 (a few samples of this study predate the infection). Cell type and time point are not known. The CDR3 runs from the conserved cysteine through the conserved F or W. D genes are given only for firm matches. For some rows the clone size is stated as once, few or many, or as a class when expanded; others skip it.

V gene,J gene,clone size,D gene,CDR3 protein,CDR3 DNA
TRBV24-1,TRBJ2-3,NA,NA,CATSDPRQGQDTQYF,TGTGCCACCAGTGACCCCAGGCAGGGTCAAGATACGCAGTATTTT
TRBV7-9,TRBJ2-7,NA,NA,CASSFRGVYEQYF,TGTGCCAGCAGCTTCCGTGGGGTCTACGAGCAGTACTTC
TRBV3-1,TRBJ1-3,NA,NA,CASSYPGGTIYF,TGTGCCAGCAGCTATCCCGGAGGCACCATATATTTT
TRBV2,TRBJ2-2,few,NA,CASSEALAGGELFF,TGTGCCAGCAGTGAAGCTCTGGCCGGCGGGGAGCTGTTTTTT
TRBV25-1,TRBJ2-5,NA,NA,CASSARRGLQETQYF,TGTGCCAGCAGTGCTAGACGGGGTCTACAAGAGACCCAGTACTTC
TRBV14,TRBJ1-3,few,NA,CASSPFGDQIKDTIYF,TGTGCCAGCAGCCCCTTCGGGGACCAAATCAAAGACACCATATATTTT
TRBV6-5,TRBJ2-7,NA,NA,CASSSLTGREEQYF,TGTGCCAGCAGTTCCCTGACAGGGCGGGAGGAGCAGTACTTC
TRBV20-1,TRBJ2-1,few,NA,CSARAGVINEQFF,TGCAGTGCTAGAGCGGGAGTGATCAATGAGCAGTTCTTC
TRBV5-5,TRBJ1-2,NA,NA,CASSLEYVGSYGYTF,TGTGCCAGCAGCTTGGAATACGTCGGTAGCTATGGCTACACCTTC
TRBV7-7,TRBJ2-3,many,TRBD2,CASSSGLAGDVGTDTQYF,TGTGCCAGCAGCTCGGGACTAGCGGGGGATGTCGGCACAGATACGCAGTATTTT
TRBV7-2,TRBJ1-1,NA,TRBD1,CASTSQGAIRNTEAFF,TGTGCCAGCACCTCGCAGGGGGCCATAAGGAACACTGAAGCTTTCTTT
TRBV5-6,TRBJ2-2,NA,NA,CASSLPQNRHGELFF,TGTGCCAGCAGCTTGCCCCAGAATCGTCACGGGGAGCTGTTTTTT
TRBV20-1,TRBJ2-1,few,TRBD2,CSARKEGGPGGEQFF,TGCAGTGCTAGGAAGGAGGGAGGGCCGGGGGGTGAGCAGTTCTTC
TRBV3-1,TRBJ1-5,few,NA,CASSQDARVNQPQHF,TGTGCCAGCAGCCAAGATGCCAGGGTGAATCAGCCCCAGCATTTT
TRBV29-1,TRBJ2-7,few,NA,CSVLATEAYEQYF,TGCAGCGTCCTGGCGACTGAGGCCTACGAGCAGTACTTC